A selection of T cell receptor beta chains follows, all from one sample in a study of T-cell memory formation after mild COVID-19. TCRdb ran MiXCR on the 5' RACE reads and lists one entry per CDR3 protein. The sample lists roughly 400,000 distinct CDR3 sequences; over 15% were seen once. Sequences were obtained from PBMCs or a T cell subset sorted from them (not recorded which). Receptors were obtained from a young man who had mild COVID-19 (a few samples of this study predate the infection). Cell type and time point are not known. Each CDR3 is given with its conserved first and last residue. The D gene is left open where the match is weak. Size is omitted from some rows. Given values are once, few, many or a class for expanded clones.

CDR3nt,CDR3aa,len,abundance,v_gene,j_gene,d_gene
TGTGCCAGCAGTTCGTACCGGGACAGGGGAGGCTATGGCTACACCTTC,CASSSYRDRGGYGYTF,16,.,TRBV27,TRBJ1-2,TRBD1
TGTGCCAGCAGCTTCGCGGGGGGGAGAGAGACCCAGTACTTC,CASSFAGGRETQYF,14,few,TRBV9,TRBJ2-5,TRBD2
TGTGCCAGCAGAGTCCCCCTCTTCGGACAGCCCCAGCATTTT,CASRVPLFGQPQHF,14,.,TRBV6-6,TRBJ1-5,.
TGCGCCAGCAGCTCAGGGATATACAATGAGCAGTTCTTC,CASSSGIYNEQFF,13,.,TRBV4-3,TRBJ2-1,.
TGTGCCAGCAGTGATTCGGGGACAGGGCACACTGAAGCTTTCTTT,CASSDSGTGHTEAFF,15,few,TRBV25-1,TRBJ1-1,TRBD1
TGCGCCAGCAGCCCTCCTGCCTACAATGAGCAGTTCTTC,CASSPPAYNEQFF,13,.,TRBV4-3,TRBJ2-1,.
TGTGCCAGCAGTTTATCCCGAGGACTAGCGGTCCCCGGAGAGACCCAGTACTTC,CASSLSRGLAVPGETQYF,18,.,TRBV28,TRBJ2-5,TRBD2
TGCGCCAGCAGCTTGGCAGGGGATCTCTATGGCTACACCTTC,CASSLAGDLYGYTF,14,.,TRBV5-1,TRBJ1-2,.
TGCGCCAGCAGCTTGGGTGGCCTAGCGGGGGCTAGCACAGATACGCAGTATTTT,CASSLGGLAGASTDTQYF,18,few,TRBV5-1,TRBJ2-3,TRBD2
TGTGCCAGCAGCTTAGGAGCGGGGGGGAACAATGAGCAGTTCTTC,CASSLGAGGNNEQFF,15,.,TRBV7-6,TRBJ2-1,TRBD2
TGTGCCAGCAGTGAAGGGTTTGGGATGGGGGAGCAGTACTTC,CASSEGFGMGEQYF,14,few,TRBV6-4,TRBJ2-7,.
TGTGCCAGCAGCTTAAACAGGGCCCGACGCACAGATACGCAGTATTTT,CASSLNRARRTDTQYF,16,.,TRBV7-2,TRBJ2-3,.
TGTGCCAGCAGCAAGGACGACAAGAAACTGTTTTTT,CASSKDDKKLFF,12,.,TRBV11-3,TRBJ1-4,.
TGTGCCAGCTCACCAAGGTCTGGAACTAGCGGGGCCTCCTACAATGAGCAGTTCTTC,CASSPRSGTSGASYNEQFF,19,few,TRBV18,TRBJ2-1,TRBD2
TGTGCCACCTCCCCGGGGGGAGAGCCCCAGCATTTT,CATSPGGEPQHF,12,.,TRBV12-3/TRBV12-4,TRBJ1-5,.
TGTGCCAGTAGTAAAGGGGGCTCGGTTCATCAGCCCCAGCATTTT,CASSKGGSVHQPQHF,15,few,TRBV19,TRBJ1-5,TRBD1
TGCAGCGTTGAACCCTTGGACAGGGGGCTAACTGAAGCTTTCTTT,CSVEPLDRGLTEAFF,15,few,TRBV29-1,TRBJ1-1,TRBD1
TGCGCCAGCAGGGCCGGGACATTCGCTGATGAAAAACTGTTTTTT,CASRAGTFADEKLFF,15,.,TRBV5-1,TRBJ1-4,.
TGTGCCAGCAGCCAAGATAGAAGCGAACTTAACTATGGCTACACCTTC,CASSQDRSELNYGYTF,16,.,TRBV4-2,TRBJ1-2,.
TGTGCCAGCAGCCGAGGTCTACTACAGGGAAATGAAAAACTGTTTTTT,CASSRGLLQGNEKLFF,16,few,TRBV12-3/TRBV12-4,TRBJ1-4,.
TGTGCCAGCAGTTTACAGGGAGACTATGGCTACACCTTC,CASSLQGDYGYTF,13,many,TRBV5-1,TRBJ1-2,.
TGTGCCAGCAGCCAAAACGGGGTTAGCGGGGGGCATAGCTCCTACAATGAGCAGTTCTTC,CASSQNGVSGGHSSYNEQFF,20,few,TRBV7-3,TRBJ2-1,TRBD2
TGTGCGGGGGGGTCCCCTACCGCAGATACGCAGTATTTT,CAGGSPTADTQYF,13,.,TRBV11-2,TRBJ2-3,TRBD2
TGCGCCAGCAGCCAATCAGCTACCACAGATACGCAGTATTTT,CASSQSATTDTQYF,14,few,TRBV4-3,TRBJ2-3,.
TGCGCCAGCAGCCAACTACCCGGGGGGACGTCCAAAAACATTCAGTACTTC,CASSQLPGGTSKNIQYF,17,many,TRBV4-1,TRBJ2-4,TRBD2
TGCGCCAGCAGCTTGGGGAGGCTGGCGGGGAGCACAGATACGCAGTATTTT,CASSLGRLAGSTDTQYF,17,.,TRBV5-1,TRBJ2-3,.
TGTGCCAGCAGCGAGGACCGGTACGAGCAGTACTTC,CASSEDRYEQYF,12,.,TRBV7-9,TRBJ2-7,.
TGTGCCAGCAGAGGACAGGGGGACTCACCCCTCCACTTT,CASRGQGDSPLHF,13,few,TRBV25-1,TRBJ1-6,TRBD1
TGTGCCAGCAGGTCCCGGGGCGGGGGGCTAGATACGCAGTATTTT,CASRSRGGGLDTQYF,15,.,TRBV7-9,TRBJ2-3,TRBD2
TGTGCCAGCAGCCCCGGGACTAGCGGGGGCCCTTCCGTGCCCTCCCACCCCACAGATACGCAGTATTTT,CASSPGTSGGPSVPSHPTDTQYF,23,few,TRBV14,TRBJ2-3,TRBD2
TGTGCCAGCAGTGCGGGACAGCTCTCTGGAAACACCATATATTTT,CASSAGQLSGNTIYF,15,many,TRBV6-5,TRBJ1-3,TRBD1
TGTGCCAGCAGCTCCGGACTCCCGCCGGGCAATGAGCAGTTCTTC,CASSSGLPPGNEQFF,15,.,TRBV7-9,TRBJ2-1,.
TGTGCCAGCAGCTTCAACGGATTTTACGGAGCTTTCTTT,CASSFNGFYGAFF,13,few,TRBV7-2,TRBJ1-1,.
TGTGCCAGCTCACCCAGGACTAGTCGGGGCCACGAGCAGTACTTC,CASSPRTSRGHEQYF,15,.,TRBV18,TRBJ2-7,TRBD2
TGCAGTGCTAGACCTGCAGGGGGTTCAGACTATGGCTACACCTTC,CSARPAGGSDYGYTF,15,few,TRBV20-1,TRBJ1-2,TRBD1
TGTGCCAGCAGCTTAGGTCCCATGGCTGGGGCCAACGTCCTGACTTTC,CASSLGPMAGANVLTF,16,many,TRBV7-2,TRBJ2-6,.
TGTGCCAGCAGCCAACCGGGGGTGATCGCTGAAGCTTTCTTT,CASSQPGVIAEAFF,14,once,TRBV14,TRBJ1-1,.
TGTGCCAGCTCCCGGAACAGCGGGGGTCAAAATGAGCAGTTCTTC,CASSRNSGGQNEQFF,15,few,TRBV18,TRBJ2-1,TRBD2
TGTGCCACCAGCGGCCTAAGGACAGGGGCGGAGGGTACGCAGTATTTT,CATSGLRTGAEGTQYF,16,.,TRBV15,TRBJ2-3,TRBD1